The 28 T cell receptor beta chains reported below all come from one sample, sequenced in a study of CD4 T cells in relation to SARS-CoV-2 and coronaviruses. Sequencing was performed with immunoSEQ multiplex PCR; in TCRdb, only in-frame clones are kept and a portion is missing. The table records fewer than 25,000 clones, roughly 82% of them present only once. Their antigens remain unidentified. Before the COVID-19 pandemic, during about 2010-2019, CD4+ T cells were taken from unexposed donors. The cells were cultured for 10 days before CD4+ T cells were isolated. Sample: CD4+ T cells from PBMCs, cultured in vitro. These receptors came from a human donor in good health.

The chain joins TRBV7-3 to TRBJ2-6; perhaps TRBD2 as D (7 bases). The CDR3 has 17 amino acids. The germline gives CDR1 SGHTA, CDR2 FQGTGA. Trimming pared 2 bases from V and 0 bases from J, leaving 11 bases between. CDR3 protein: CASSLGGATSGANVLTF. The CDR3 nucleotides read TGTGCCAGCAGCTTAGGGGGGGCTACCTCTGGGGCCAACGTCCTGACTTTC.

This chain connects TRBV7-2 to TRBJ2-5; 9 bases line up with TRBD2. The ends lost 0 bases at V and 5 bases at J; junction bases unmatched: 7. CDR1 and CDR2 (germline): SGHTA, FQGNSA. The CDR3 length is 16 residues. CDR3 residues: CASSLAARGGGETQYF. CDR3 sequence (DNA): TGTGCCAGCAGCTTAGCTGCGCGGGGGGGCGGGGAGACCCAGTACTTC.

This clone occurred once. The chain employs TRBV27 and TRBJ2-7; TRBD1 matches 12 bases. The CDR3 consists of 16 residues. The junction had 9 bases not matched to a gene; V was cut back by 5 bases and J by 4 bases. CDR1 is MNHEY, CDR2 SMNVEV, per germline (reference sequence). The CDR3 loop reads CASSPLGTGGLYEQYF. CDR3 sequence (DNA): TGTGCCAGCAGTCCACTCGGGACAGGGGGCCTATACGAGCAGTACTTC.

This chain connects TRBV7-9 to TRBJ1-3, with D perhaps matching TRBD1 (5 bases). The CDR3 spans 17 residues. Germline CDR1 is SEHNR and CDR2 is FQNEAQ (reference sequence). V was cut by 0 bases and J by 0 bases, with 12 bases left in between. The CDR3 DNA reads as TGTGCCAGCAGCTTAGCCACTGACAGTTCCTCTGGAAACACCATATATTTT. Amino acids: CASSLATDSSSGNTIYF.

The V call is TRBV5-6, the J call TRBJ1-1; 9 bases are shared with TRBD1. There are 17 residues in the CDR3. Germline loops: CDR1 SGHDT, CDR2 YYEEEE. The V segment lost 3 bases and the J segment 6 bases; nucleotides outside the gene matches: 15. The CDR3 sequence is CASSSQTLDRGGPEAFF. In DNA form, the CDR3 reads TGTGCCAGCAGCTCACAGACCCTGGACAGGGGAGGCCCTGAAGCTTTCTTT. Looking up the rest from reference TRBV5-6 and TRBJ1-1 gives the full variable domain: DAGVTQSPTHLIKTRGQQVTLRCSPKSGHDTVSWYQQALGQGPQFIFQYYEEEERQRGNFPDRFSGHQFPNYSSELNVNALLLGDSALYLCASSSQTLDRGGPEAFFGQGTRLTVV.

This sequence joins TRBV3-1 (or the pseudogene TRBV3-2) and TRBJ2-5, with D perhaps matching TRBD1 (5 bases). V was clipped by 0 bases and J by 4 bases, with 12 bases between them. Germline CDR1 LGHDT, CDR2 YNNKEL (reference sequence). This CDR3 is 15 amino acids long. The CDR3 region is CASSQDPGPGETQYF. CDR3 nucleotides: TGTGCCAGCAGCCAAGATCCAGGGCCCGGAGAGACCCAGTACTTC.

The chain employs TRBV30 and TRBJ2-7; either TRBD1 or TRBD2 may supply D (5 bases each). V lost 5 bases and J 5 bases, leaving 10 bases between the germline ends. The CDR3 covers 11 residues. Germline CDR1 GTSNPN, CDR2 SVGIG (reference sequence). In DNA, the CDR3 is TGTGCCTGGGACGGGGACGACGAGCAGTACTTC. This gives the protein CAWDGDDEQYF. Full variable domain (rest looked up from reference TRBV30 and TRBJ2-7): SQTIHQWPATLVQPVGSPLSLECTVEGTSNPNLYWYRQAAGRGLQLLFYSVGIGQISSEVPQNLSASRPQDRQFILSSKKLLLSDSGFYLCAWDGDDEQYFGPGTRLTVT.

J is TRBJ1-2 and V is TRBV29-1; the D gene is possibly TRBD1 (5 bases). Deletions cut 7 bases from V and 5 bases from J, with 14 bases between. This CDR3 spans 12 amino acids. Germline-derived CDR1 and CDR2 are SQVTM and ANQGSEA. CDR3 loop: CSAGGGTYGYTF. In DNA, the CDR3 is TGCAGCGCCGGGGGGGGAACTTATGGCTACACCTTC.

The chain joins TRBV18 to TRBJ2-4; D perhaps matches TRBD1 (6 bases). V was clipped by 3 bases and J by 7 bases, with 13 bases between them. Germline lookup yields CDR1 KGHSH and CDR2 LQKENI. The CDR3 covers 14 residues. CDR3 sequence: CASSPPDSGNIQYF. In DNA, the CDR3 is TGTGCCAGCTCACCCCCGGACAGCGGCAACATTCAGTACTTC. Using reference TRBV18 and TRBJ2-4 for the parts outside the CDR3, the full variable domain is NAGVMQNPRHLVRRRGQEARLRCSPMKGHSHVYWYRQLPEEGLKFMVYLQKENIIDESGMPKERFSAEFPKEGPSILRIQQVVRGDSAAYFCASSPPDSGNIQYFGAGTRLSVL.

The chain recombines TRBV10-3 with TRBJ2-3; 7 bases line up with TRBD1. This CDR3 has 13 residues. Germline V gives CDR1 ENHRY, CDR2 SYGVKD. J was trimmed by 4 bases and V by 6 bases; bases with no gene match: 4. DNA for the CDR3: TGTGCCATCAGGCCTACAGGGGCAGATACGCAGTATTTT. This translates into CAIRPTGADTQYF.

V usage is TRBV7-2 and J usage is TRBJ2-5, with D possibly matching TRBD2 (7 bases). Germline CDR1 is SGHTA and CDR2 is FQGNSA. This CDR3 is built from 14 residues. With 4 bases removed from V and 4 bases from J, the gap between germline ends came to 13 bases. CDR3 sequence: CASSSYREGETQYF. The CDR3 coding sequence is TGTGCCAGCAGCTCATACAGGGAGGGAGAGACCCAGTACTTC.

V and J are TRBV3-1 (or the pseudogene TRBV3-2) and TRBJ1-1; 9 bases are shared with TRBD1. Looked up from germline, CDR1 is LGHDT and CDR2 is YNNKEL (reference sequence). This CDR3 is built from 15 residues. The V gene end was trimmed by 3 bases and the J gene end by 6 bases; junction bases not matched to a gene: 8. CDR3 protein: CASSQGGQGRAEAFF. The CDR3 region has the DNA TGTGCCAGCAGCCAGGGGGGACAGGGAAGGGCTGAAGCTTTCTTT.

This chain joins TRBV5-4 and TRBJ1-1; D call uncertain. The CDR3 spans 14 residues. The germline V and J ends were trimmed by 0 bases and 5 bases, with 11 bases remaining between them. Per the germline V gene, CDR1 is SGHNT and CDR2 is YYREEE (reference sequence). The CDR3 region is CASSLGEGRTEAFF. The CDR3 nucleotides are TGTGCCAGCAGCTTGGGTGAAGGGAGGACTGAAGCTTTCTTT.

This chain uses TRBV9 with TRBJ1-2, with TRBD1 as a possible D gene (6 bases). This CDR3 has 13 amino acids. The V gene lost 2 bases and the J gene lost 7 bases, with 12 bases spanning the gap. CDR1 is SGDLS, CDR2 YYNGEE, per germline. The DNA for the CDR3 is TGTGCCAGCAGCGTGCAGGGGCTAGGTGGCTACACCTTC. It specifies CASSVQGLGGYTF.

This chain uses TRBV12-5 with TRBJ2-7, with D perhaps TRBD2 (5 bases). CDR3 length: 13 amino acids. CDR1 and CDR2 from the germline V gene are LGHNT and FRNRAP. Trimming stripped 5 bases from V and 7 bases from J, with 15 bases between. The CDR3 DNA follows: TGTGCTAGTGGTCCCCGAGCCCCGGGGGAGCAGTACTTC. Protein product: CASGPRAPGEQYF.

V and J are TRBV5-1 and TRBJ2-7; 9 bases are a match to TRBD1. The CDR3 is 14 amino acids. Per the germline V gene, CDR1 is SGHRS and CDR2 is YFSETQ. J was trimmed by 5 bases and V by 3 bases; bases with no gene match: 6. The CDR3 region has the DNA TGCGCCAGCAGCTCTGGACAGGGGTGGGACGAGCAGTACTTC. This gives the protein CASSSGQGWDEQYF.

The chain has TRBV19 and TRBJ2-6; tentatively, D is TRBD1 (6 bases). The CDR3 has 13 amino acids. V was shortened by 7 bases and J by 8 bases, with 12 bases between the two germline ends. Germline V CDR1 and CDR2: LNHDA, SQIVND (reference sequence). The CDR3 DNA reads as TGTGCCAGTACCACCGGGACACCCAACGTCCTGACTTTC. The encoded protein is CASTTGTPNVLTF.

This clone was recorded only once. This rearrangement joins TRBV29-1 to TRBJ1-1; the D gene is possibly TRBD1 (5 bases). The length of the CDR3 is 13 residues. Deletions cut 7 bases from V and 3 bases from J, with 15 bases between. The germline CDR1 and CDR2 sequences are SQVTM and ANQGSEA. The CDR3 reads CSAGAGVDTEAFF. DNA for the CDR3: TGCAGCGCGGGAGCGGGGGTAGACACTGAAGCTTTCTTT.

This chain links TRBV6-2 or TRBV6-3 with TRBJ1-4, with 7 bases fitting TRBD1. The germline gives CDR1 MNHEY, CDR2 SVGEGT. Trimming cost V 2 bases and J 4 bases; bases outside gene matches: 10. There are 17 residues in the CDR3. The chain's CDR3 is CASSYTHGQENNEKLFF. The CDR3 region has the DNA TGTGCCAGCAGTTACACCCACGGACAGGAGAATAATGAAAAACTGTTTTTT.

This chain links TRBV5-6 with TRBJ1-5; D gene ambiguous. V was cut by 4 bases and J by 9 bases, with 8 bases left in between. In germline, CDR1 is SGHDT, CDR2 YYEEEE. This CDR3 is 11 amino acids long. CDR3 region: CASSPVRPQHF. In DNA form, the CDR3 reads TGTGCCAGCAGCCCCGTAAGGCCCCAGCATTTT.

This chain connects TRBV7-2 to TRBJ2-5; 9 nucleotides align to TRBD2. Per germline, CDR1 SGHTA and CDR2 FQGNSA. The CDR3 is 16 amino acids. The junction had 12 bases not matched to a gene; V was cut back by 6 bases and J by 4 bases. CDR3 DNA sequence: TGTGCCAGCAGGAGACAGGGCGCGGGAGGGGTAGAGACCCAGTACTTC. This translates into CASRRQGAGGVETQYF.

The chain's CDR3 is CASSPRGYEQFF. The CDR3 nucleotides read TGTGCCAGCAGCCCCAGGGGCTATGAGCAGTTCTTC. J is TRBJ2-1 and V is TRBV5-5; D possibly corresponds to TRBD1 (6 bases). Trimming shortened V by 4 bases and J by 8 bases, and 10 bases separated the two germline ends. This CDR3 comprises 12 residues. Germline CDR1 is SGHKS and CDR2 is YYEKEE (reference sequence).

This chain connects TRBV7-3 to TRBJ2-2; D gene unclear. Germline assignment: CDR1 SGHTA and CDR2 FQGTGA. The CDR3 is made up of 13 amino acids. Deletions cut 5 bases from V and 2 bases from J, with 6 bases between. The CDR3 bases are TGTGCCAGCAGCGCCTCTAACACCGGGGAGCTGTTTTTT. Protein sequence: CASSASNTGELFF.

The chain employs TRBV11-3 and TRBJ2-1; D gene unclear. V dropped 2 bases and J dropped 7 bases, with 30 bases sitting between them. Germline V lookup: CDR1 SGHNT, CDR2 YENEEA. The CDR3 covers 20 residues. The CDR3 sequence: CASSLSYTTGPLGNLNEQFF. The CDR3 DNA sequence: TGTGCCAGCAGCTTAAGTTATACCACCGGGCCATTGGGAAATTTGAATGAGCAGTTCTTC.

The rearrangement uses TRBV7-8 and TRBJ2-7, with D hard to call. Trimming cost V 4 bases and J 5 bases, with 21 bases left between them. CDR1 and CDR2 (germline): SGHVS, FQNEAQ. This CDR3 is built from 16 residues. This chain's CDR3 is CASSYSTQTSSDEQYF. CDR3 nucleotides: TGTGCCAGCAGCTATTCTACACAGACCTCCTCTGACGAGCAGTACTTC. The full variable domain, with the rest looked up from reference TRBV7-8 and TRBJ2-7, is GAGVSQSPRYKVAKRGQDVALRCDPISGHVSLFWYQQALGQGPEFLTYFQNEAQLDKSGLPSDRFFAERPEGSVSTLKIQRTQQEDSAVYLCASSYSTQTSSDEQYFGPGTRLTVT.

This sequence joins TRBV12-5 and TRBJ2-5; possible D gene TRBD1, 6 bases. This CDR3 is 15 amino acids long. V lost 5 bases and J lost 0, with 13 bases in between. In germline, CDR1 is LGHNT, CDR2 FRNRAP. CDR3: CASGQQGWYQETQYF. Written as DNA, the CDR3 is TGTGCTAGTGGTCAACAGGGATGGTACCAAGAGACCCAGTACTTC.

This sequence joins TRBV7-9 and TRBJ2-7; no clear D. The CDR3 loop spans 13 amino acids. Trimming left V 5 bases short and J 0 bases short, with 8 bases between. Germline assignment: CDR1 SEHNR and CDR2 FQNEAQ (reference sequence). CDR3 residues: CASSPSYSYEQYF. CDR3 bases: TGTGCCAGCAGCCCGTCGTACTCCTACGAGCAGTACTTC. The complete variable domain, with remaining parts taken from reference TRBV7-9 and TRBJ2-7, reads DTGVSQNPRHKITKRGQNVTFRCDPISEHNRLYWYRQTLGQGPEFLTYFQNEAQLEKSRLLSDRFSAERPKGSFSTLEIQRTEQGDSAMYLCASSPSYSYEQYFGPGTRLTVT.

This sequence joins TRBV5-6 and TRBJ1-2; D gene ambiguous. The CDR3 covers 13 residues. Germline values: CDR1 SGHDT, CDR2 YYEEEE. Trimming cost V 4 bases and J 3 bases, with 10 bases left between them. The CDR3 DNA follows: TGTGCCAGCAGCCTCTTAGCTGACTATGGCTACACCTTC. It specifies CASSLLADYGYTF.